The entry below describes one T cell receptor (beta chain). This record comes from a study of T cell responses to AZD1222 COVID-19 vaccine. Clones were sequenced by immunoSEQ multiplex PCR, and TCRdb holds only the in-frame ones, with some missing. The sample holds 110,000 to 150,000 clones, roughly 89% seen once. This sample comprised peripheral blood, obtained on day 0 of AZD1222 vaccination. The TCR comes from an adult in good health.

CDR3: CASSLEDEQFF. CDR3 in DNA: TGTGCCAGCAGTTTAGAGGATGAGCAGTTCTTC. J is TRBJ2-1 and V is TRBV28; no reliable D call. CDR1 MDHEN and CDR2 SYDVKM come from the germline V gene. The V end lost 2 bases, the J end lost 8 bases, and 4 bases lay between the germline ends. This CDR3 has 11 amino acids.